This entry describes one T cell receptor beta chain. Its antigen is as yet unknown. These data are taken from a study of cytomegalovirus exposure and HLA in healthy donors. Study context: HLA-typed donors were the source of about 85 million unique TCRs, which an early data release held.

Regarding the study as a whole: Excluded: some indistinguishable V segments such as TRBV6-2 and TRBV6-3. Prior analysis indicated that the majority of TCR beta V segments exhibited productivity approximately 90% or approximately 30% of the time.

PCR used 60 Vbeta primers and 13 Jbeta primers. The protocol was immunoSEQ multiplex PCR, while the TCRdb copy is restricted to in-frame clones and leaves out a portion. This table holds approximately 78,000 clones, less than 85% found once. Germline V gives CDR1 MNHNS, CDR2 SASEGT. With V trimmed by 6 bases and J by 4 bases, 5 bases remained unmatched. This CDR3 is 14 amino acids long. This TCR was sampled from a woman in her 50s in good health and CMV-seronegative. The specimen was PBMCs. The chain links TRBV6-1 to TRBJ2-2; 7 bases map to TRBD2. The CDR3 region has the DNA TGTGCCAGCAGGGCCGGGACTACCACCGGGGAGCTGTTTTTT. Translated, it gives CASRAGTTTGELFF.